This paragraph covers one T cell receptor (beta chain) sequence. No antigen is known for it. There are no base qualities to consult, and no much larger clone falls within one base. In Seattle, one collaborating source enrolled patients while the infection was active and tracked those patients longitudinally over the course of disease. The collaborating institutions used their own protocols to collect whole blood in K2EDTA tubes. For TCRbeta analysis, collaborators shipped samples as frozen whole blood, isolated PBMCs, or DNA extracted from either of those sample types. This sample is drawn from a study of blood T cell repertoires in COVID-19 (dated by TCRdb to the early 2020s). About the full investigation: Samples covering the acute and convalescent phases of COVID-19 were provided by collaborators in the United States, Italy and Spain. The prospective study material was composed of cDNA or gDNA derived from T cells, B-cell-depleted T cells, or PBMCs. The samples were drawn from two sources: the first 160 participants of the ongoing ImmuneRACE study, and 950 to 1,500 subjects contributed by 6 global collaborators. The sample metadata nearly always contained a de-identified subject ID, COVID-19 status, age in years and sex. Where available, HLA class I and class II types were taken from metadata supplied by the sample provider and were not determined by assay-based typing. The repertoires were released in a freely available public database intended as a resource for research on the immune response to SARS-CoV-2. Deeply sampled blood TCRbeta repertoires from subjects exposed to, actively infected with, or recovered from COVID-19 were included in the dataset.

Including the terminal cysteine and phenylalanine, the CDR3 comprises 14 residues. Only the CDR3 portion is preserved as DNA: 42 bases, with reading frame beginning at the first base. For CDR1 and CDR2, the germline V gene (reference sequence) lists LNHDA and SQIVND. Relative to germline, V is 5 bases shorter and J is 9 bases shorter, with 17 bases between their ends. TCRbeta CDR3 regions were amplified from genomic DNA by means of the immunoSEQ Assay, a bias-controlled multiplex PCR. Concerning the study's data processing: Nucleated cell counts per sample were estimated from amplification of reference gene primers within the assay. To quantify the absolute abundance of each unique TCRbeta CDR3 rearrangement, sequence reads were collapsed and filtered. For each sample, productive Simpson clonality was calculated as the square root of Simpson's diversity index over productive rearrangements. TCRdb retrieved this table from immuneACCESS and kept in-frame rearrangements only. Not all clones are present; in checked studies, unresolved V genes account for under half, and no reason is known for the remainder. The DNA gave D and trimming, while V, J and clone size come from that table. This sample holds 50,000 to 80,000 clones; over 65% were observed only once. The ten largest clonotypes hold over 12% of the sample.

The investigation overall reported the following: Clinical and demographic metadata were provided uncurated, with the amount varying by source and participant.

The chain uses TRBV19 and TRBJ1-5, with no confident D gene call. This clonotype originated in a man in his 60s with COVID-19, enrolled during active disease. Input material: peripheral blood. The sequence in DNA is TGTGCCAGTAGTCAAACCGGGTCATATACGCCCCAGCATTTT. Its protein is CASSQTGSYTPQHF.